The present T cell receptor beta chain was sequenced within a study of human T cells and chemical hapten exposure (dated by TCRdb to the early 2020s). Background for the entire study: For sensitization, 2% DPC in acetone was applied to an approximately 2 cm by approximately 2 cm area of upper inner arm skin. Nearly 30 alopecia patients gave blood for TCR sequencing at one to four time points (pre-sensitization, 2, 6 and 24 weeks). Patch testing was performed on the upper back with Finn chambers containing 0.01% DPC, and the patch tests were scored after 6 days according to International Contact Dermatitis Research Group standards. Libraries were pooled for sequencing, and variation in per-sample TCR yields was attributed mainly to small differences in library volumes within the pool. Blood was sampled from patients pre-sensitization (week 0) and at 2, 6 and about 24 weeks after DPC sensitization. In alopecia patients, the study followed how the peripheral blood TCR repertoire changed in vivo over primary and secondary sensitization to diphenylcyclopropenone (DPC), a hapten. Alopecia areata with under or over 50% scalp involvement, alopecia totalis and alopecia universalis were represented in the patient cohort, which was mostly female. Throughout the approximately 24-week study period, patients were also given weekly therapeutic DPC doses on the scalp. The full study reports these points: After repeated subsampling, the strength of the expansion versus patch-test correlation and the threshold at which it became significant changed. Patch test score was positively correlated with the number of PT1 expanded TCRs, with significance at thresholds 8, 16 and 32 but not at 4. No change with DPC sensitization was found in the number of TCRs above 1 in 1000 frequency, and no evidence of global repertoire structure alterations was found. Significantly more large CDR3 similarity clusters were formed by expanded TCRs than by pre-sensitization or healthy control sets, consistent with antigen-driven responses. Because every patient had alopecia, a presumed autoimmune disease, the patients' immune response might differ from that of healthy individuals.

There are many counts of this clonotype. Its antigen is still unknown. Per-nucleotide qualities are absent, and no much larger clonotype sits a single base away. Taken with the paper, the label for time point translates to: pre-sensitization, week 0. Per the publication, the treatment or condition label means: therapeutic diphenylcyclopropenone sensitization with weekly scalp DPC. At every patch-test visit, the blood draw took place before the patch test was put on. Patients were eligible if aged 18 to 70, diagnosed with alopecia and judged suitable for DPC therapy, and pregnant patients were excluded. Total RNA was extracted from unfractionated whole blood that had been collected in Tempus Blood RNA tubes. The library was obtained by RACE. TCRdb lists the instrument as NextSeq 500. During library preparation, unique molecular identifiers were attached to individual cDNA molecules so that TCRs could be counted in a quantitative, reproducible way. Both TCR alpha and TCR beta chains were sequenced from each blood RNA sample. The study's processing was this. A median of roughly 100,000 TCRs per sample was observed, with a range of about 23,224 to 690,600. The Decombinator software suite was used to annotate the V, J and CDR3 of the TCR reads. To make PS versus PT1 abundance plots, every sample was subsampled to the same number of TCRs (28,000). Expanded TCRs were defined as absent before sensitization and observed at least eight times at the 2-week time point. The public reads were run again by TCRdb, first through fastp at Q25 and then through MiXCR, and only productive beta chains were kept. Rows are unified per CDR3 protein, each entry keeping the most common DNA and genes. The V and J calls follow TCRdb's processing rather than the paper's. This sample comprises about 90,000 distinct CDR3 sequences, over 6.5% of them detected only once. 2.5% to 3% of the sample is taken by the ten largest.

Including cysteine and phenylalanine, the CDR3 has 13 amino acids. Here the CDR3 DNA is all that survives: 39 bases in frame from base 1. The germline V gene supplies CDR1 SGHTA and CDR2 FQGNSA. V loses 3 bases, J loses 7 bases, and the germline ends lie 10 bases apart. The sample consisted of whole blood, taken in connection with sensitization to the hapten diphenylcyclopropenone (DPC). The chain couples TRBV7-2 to TRBJ1-5; too little of a D gene remains to name it. The clonotype comes from a man aged 35-49 years with alopecia areata. Some clones in this sample may be carry-over from other donors' samples. In nucleotides, the sequence is TGTGCCAGCAGCTTCTTTTTCGACCAGCCCCAGCATTTT. Its protein is CASSFFFDQPQHF.